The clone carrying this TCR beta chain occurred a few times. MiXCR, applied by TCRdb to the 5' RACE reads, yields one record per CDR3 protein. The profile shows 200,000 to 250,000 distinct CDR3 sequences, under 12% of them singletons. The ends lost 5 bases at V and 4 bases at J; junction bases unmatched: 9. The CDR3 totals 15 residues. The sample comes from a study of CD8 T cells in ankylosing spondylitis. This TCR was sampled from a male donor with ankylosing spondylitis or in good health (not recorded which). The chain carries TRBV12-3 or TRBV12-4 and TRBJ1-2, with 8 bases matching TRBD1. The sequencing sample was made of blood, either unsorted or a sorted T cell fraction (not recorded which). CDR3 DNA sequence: TGTGCCAGCAGTCCCCTGGACAGGGACCTCTATGGCTACACCTTC. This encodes CASSPLDRDLYGYTF.